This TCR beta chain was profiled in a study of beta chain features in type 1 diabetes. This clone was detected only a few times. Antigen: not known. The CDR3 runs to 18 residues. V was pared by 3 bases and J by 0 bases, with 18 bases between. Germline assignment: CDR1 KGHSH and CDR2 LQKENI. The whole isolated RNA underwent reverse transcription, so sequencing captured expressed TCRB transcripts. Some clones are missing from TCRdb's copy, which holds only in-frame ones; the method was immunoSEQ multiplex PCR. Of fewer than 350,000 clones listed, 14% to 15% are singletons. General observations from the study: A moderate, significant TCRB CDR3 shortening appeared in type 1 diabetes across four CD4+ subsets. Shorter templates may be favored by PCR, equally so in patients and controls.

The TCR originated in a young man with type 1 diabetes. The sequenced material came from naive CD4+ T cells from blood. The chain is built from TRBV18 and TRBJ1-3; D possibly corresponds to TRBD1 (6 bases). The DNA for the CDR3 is TGTGCCAGCTCACCTTACCGGACAGACTCCAGCTCTGGAAACACCATATATTTT. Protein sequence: CASSPYRTDSSSGNTIYF.